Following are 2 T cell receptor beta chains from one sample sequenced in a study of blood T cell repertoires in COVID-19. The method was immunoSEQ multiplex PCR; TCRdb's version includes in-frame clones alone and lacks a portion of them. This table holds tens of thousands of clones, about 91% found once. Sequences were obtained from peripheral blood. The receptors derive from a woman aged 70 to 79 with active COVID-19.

The CDR3 sequence: CAWSVGTGASGNTIYF. In DNA, the CDR3 is TGTGCCTGGAGTGTAGGGACAGGGGCGTCTGGAAACACCATATATTTT. V is TRBV30 and J is TRBJ1-3; 10 nucleotides align to TRBD1. Germline lookup yields CDR1 GTSNPN and CDR2 SVGIG (reference sequence). Losses at the gene ends were 0 bases for V and 1 base for J; bases not matched to a gene: 3. The CDR3 has 16 amino acids.

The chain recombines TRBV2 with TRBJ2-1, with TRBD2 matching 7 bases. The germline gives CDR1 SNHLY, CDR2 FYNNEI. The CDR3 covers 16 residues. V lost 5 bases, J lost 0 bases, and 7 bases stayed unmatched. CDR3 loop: CASSRAGTYSYNEQFF. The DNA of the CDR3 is TGTGCCAGCAGTAGAGCGGGAACCTACTCCTACAATGAGCAGTTCTTC.